The 21 T cell receptor beta chains given below trace back to one sample, sequenced in a study of T-cell reconstitution after alpha-beta-depleted transplantation in children. Preparation of the TCRbeta library involved a method that used unique molecular identifiers. TCRdb re-derived calls from the PCR reads in MiXCR, one entry per CDR3 protein. The repertoire holds 500,000 to 600,000 distinct CDR3 sequences, with over 25% as singletons. The starting material was PBMCs from the stem cell graft donor, obtained from the stem cell graft. The source of these receptors is a human donor who donated a stem cell graft to a child with aplastic anemia.

This chain connects TRBV6-2 or TRBV6-3 to TRBJ2-7, with 7 bases that match TRBD2. The germline V gene has CDR1 MNHEY and CDR2 SVGEGT. CDR3 length: 14 amino acids. V trimming: 5 bases; J trimming: 2 bases; junction bases outside the gene matches: 6. This CDR3 reads CASSGSGNPYEQYV. The CDR3 region has the DNA TGTGCCAGCAGTGGGAGCGGGAACCCCTACGAGCAGTACGTC.

This clonotype was seen a handful of times. The J gene is TRBJ2-3, the V gene TRBV12-3 or TRBV12-4; no clear D. The V and J ends lost 5 bases and 2 bases respectively, with 11 bases between them. The CDR3 has 14 amino acids. The CDR3 loop reads CASSPTTITDTQYF. In DNA form, the CDR3 reads TGTGCCAGCAGTCCCACAACTATCACAGATACGCAGTATTTT.

CDR3: CASSLPPGARSNQPQHF. CDR3 coding DNA: TGTGCCAGCAGTCTTCCCCCAGGGGCGCGTAGCAATCAGCCCCAGCATTTT. This chain links TRBV28 with TRBJ1-5; D is possibly TRBD1 (6 bases). This CDR3 contains 17 residues. Germline assignment: CDR1 MDHEN and CDR2 SYDVKM. Between the trimmed V and J ends, which lost 5 bases and 0 bases, there was a span of 17 bases.

The chain employs TRBV4-1 and TRBJ2-2; the match to TRBD2 covers 8 bases. The J segment lost 7 bases and the V segment lost 4 bases, leaving 11 bases of the junction unmatched. The V gene's germline CDR1 is MGHRA and CDR2 YSYEKL. The CDR3 sequence is 16 residues long. The CDR3, as DNA: TGCGCCAGCAGCCTACCGACGGGAGGGCCGGGCGGGGAGCTGTTTTTT. Translation gives CASSLPTGGPGGELFF.

This clonotype came up a few times. The chain joins TRBV6-1 to TRBJ2-7; D may be TRBD1 (6 bases). The V end was cut by 3 bases, the J end by 4 bases, with 19 bases between. CDR1 and CDR2 from the germline V gene are MNHNS and SASEGT. CDR3 length equals 16 residues. The CDR3 nucleotides are TGTGCCAGCAGTGACCGTAGCTGGCTAAGGGGGTACGAGCAGTACGTC. The encoded protein is CASSDRSWLRGYEQYV.

The chain has TRBV6-1 and TRBJ2-5; 7 nucleotides line up with TRBD1. The CDR3 totals 15 residues. The junction had 9 bases not matched to a gene; V was cut back by 6 bases and J by 2 bases. Germline V lookup: CDR1 MNHNS, CDR2 SASEGT. CDR3 region: CASSPLSGGQETQYF. The CDR3 bases are TGTGCCAGCAGCCCCCTATCAGGGGGACAAGAGACCCAGTACTTC.

This chain uses TRBV5-4 with TRBJ2-3; D is uncertain. Germline values: CDR1 SGHNT, CDR2 YYREEE (reference sequence). This CDR3 spans 15 amino acids. V lost 2 bases, J lost 1 base, and 11 bases lay in between. This chain's CDR3 is CASSLDSSGTDTQYF. The CDR3 DNA follows: TGTGCCAGCAGCTTAGATTCCAGCGGCACAGATACGCAGTATTTT.

The chain recombines TRBV7-9 with TRBJ2-1, with TRBD2 identical over 10 bases. The V gene's germline CDR1 is SEHNR and CDR2 FQNEAQ (reference sequence). The CDR3 totals 14 residues. V shed 5 bases, J shed 6 bases, and the junction held 4 bases outside the gene matches. The CDR3 sequence is CASSTSGIGNEQFF. DNA of the CDR3: TGTGCCAGCAGCACTAGCGGGATAGGCAATGAGCAGTTCTTC.

This clonotype turned up a few times. One base away lies a much larger clone, so this may be a sequencing read error. The V gene is TRBV10-3, the J gene TRBJ2-7, with 9 bases fitting TRBD1. The CDR3 contains 13 residues. V gave up 6 bases and J gave up 3 bases; unmatched junction bases: 3. CDR1 is ENHRY and CDR2 is SYGVKD in the germline V gene. The CDR3 bases are TGTGCCATCAGCCCGGGACAGGGCTACGAGCAGTACGTC. The encoded protein is CAISPGQGYEQYV.

This clonotype has a single count. The gene calls are TRBV5-1 and TRBJ2-3; unclear D gene. Between the trimmed V and J ends, which lost 0 bases and 4 bases, there was a span of 9 bases. The CDR3 runs 14 residues. CDR1 SGHRS and CDR2 YFSETQ come from the germline V gene. The CDR3 loop reads CASSLVGSADTQYF. Here the CDR3 DNA reads TGCGCCAGCAGCTTGGTGGGGTCAGCAGATACGCAGTATTTT. The entire variable domain, with the rest obtained from reference TRBV5-1 and TRBJ2-3, is as follows: KAGVTQTPRYLIKTRGQQVTLSCSPISGHRSVSWYQQTPGQGLQFLFEYFSETQRNKGNFPGRFSGRQFSNSRSEMNVSTLELGDSALYLCASSLVGSADTQYFGPGTRLTVL.

The rearrangement joins TRBV20-1 to TRBJ2-2, with a possible D match to TRBD2 (5 bases). V lost 0 bases, J lost 1 base, and 12 bases lay in between. This CDR3 comprises 16 residues. Germline CDR1 reads DFQATT; CDR2 reads SNEGSKA (reference sequence). The CDR3 protein is CSARDPEAGNTGELFF. CDR3 DNA: TGCAGTGCTAGAGACCCCGAGGCGGGGAACACCGGGGAGCTGTTTTTT.

This rearrangement joins TRBV20-1 to TRBJ2-7; 7 bases agree with TRBD2. Germline CDR1 DFQATT, CDR2 SNEGSKA (reference sequence). Germline trimming cut 5 bases from V and 2 bases from J; bases unmatched to any gene: 6. The CDR3 is made up of 13 amino acids. The CDR3 bases are TGCAGTGCTGGCGGGAGTCGGACCTACGAGCAGTACTTC. Protein sequence: CSAGGSRTYEQYF.

J is TRBJ2-2 and V is TRBV10-3; 11 bases are a match to TRBD2. There are 17 residues in the CDR3. Trimming took 0 bases from V and 0 from J; bases not matched to a gene: 0. Germline CDR1 reads ENHRY; CDR2 reads SYGVKD. Written as DNA, the CDR3 is TGTGCCATCAGTGAGTCGACTAGCGGGACGAACACCGGGGAGCTGTTTTTT. Translated: CAISESTSGTNTGELFF.

The gene calls are TRBV5-5 and TRBJ2-7; 7 bases line up with TRBD1. This CDR3 region has 15 residues. After removal of 5 bases from V and 7 bases from J, the junction contained 15 bases not matched to a gene. Germline V gives CDR1 SGHKS, CDR2 YYEKEE (reference sequence). The CDR3 bases are TGTGCCAGCAGTTCTCAACCCCGTGGGACAGAAGAGCAGTACTTC. It translates to CASSSQPRGTEEQYF. Looking up the rest from reference TRBV5-5 and TRBJ2-7 gives the full variable domain: DAGVTQSPTHLIKTRGQQVTLRCSPISGHKSVSWYQQVLGQGPQFIFQYYEKEERGRGNFPDRFSARQFPNYSSELNVNALLLGDSALYLCASSSQPRGTEEQYFGPGTRLTVT.

V gene TRBV5-1 combines with J gene TRBJ2-1; TRBD2 aligns across 10 bases. Germline values: CDR1 SGHRS, CDR2 YFSETQ. The CDR3 is 16 residues long. V lost 3 bases and J lost 3; bases outside the gene matches: 6. The CDR3 nucleotides are TGCGCCAGCAGCTCCCAGGCTAGCGGGAGCTACAATGAGCAGTTCTTC. This translates into CASSSQASGSYNEQFF.

Here the CDR3 DNA reads TGTGCCACCAGCAAGGAGCCAGACTGGGAGCAGTTCTTC. Translating gives CATSKEPDWEQFF. The chain is built from TRBV15 and TRBJ2-1; D not resolved. V lost 4 bases and J lost 10, with 14 bases in between. The CDR3 has 13 amino acids. Germline loops: CDR1 LNHNV, CDR2 YYDKDF (reference sequence).

This clonotype turned up a few times. The chain combines TRBV7-2 with TRBJ2-7; D gene unclear. This CDR3 comprises 14 residues. V lost 3 bases and J lost 0, with 9 bases in between. Germline CDR1 and CDR2: SGHTA and FQGNSA. CDR3 protein: CASSFADGSYEQYF. Written as DNA, the CDR3 is TGTGCCAGCAGCTTCGCTGACGGCTCCTACGAGCAGTACTTC.

A few counts support this clonotype. The chain employs TRBV20-1 and TRBJ2-3, with 8 nucleotides matching TRBD2. Germline CDR1 and CDR2: DFQATT and SNEGSKA (reference sequence). This CDR3 spans 16 amino acids. After removal of 0 bases from V and 0 bases from J, the junction contained 5 bases not matched to a gene. CDR3 sequence reads: CSARDSASGSTDTQYF. CDR3 nucleotide sequence: TGCAGTGCTAGAGACTCCGCTAGCGGGAGCACAGATACGCAGTATTTT.

This chain uses TRBV27 with TRBJ1-1; 11 bases fit TRBD1. The CDR3 length is 15 residues. V dropped 5 bases and J dropped 3; count of bases not matched to a gene: 5. The germline V gene encodes CDR1 MNHEY and CDR2 SMNVEV (reference sequence). The CDR3: CASSRGDRGYTEAFF. The CDR3 bases are TGTGCCAGCAGTCGAGGGGACAGGGGGTACACTGAAGCTTTCTTT.

This clonotype was seen a handful of times. V gene TRBV29-1 combines with J gene TRBJ2-3, with D possibly TRBD1 on 6 matching bases. CDR1 and CDR2 (germline): SQVTM, ANQGSEA. The CDR3 has 15 amino acids. Trimming cost V 7 bases and J 0 bases, with 17 bases left between them. Here the CDR3 DNA reads TGCAGCGCCCCCCGGGACATCTCTAGCACAGATACGCAGTATTTT. It encodes CSAPRDISSTDTQYF.

This clonotype was counted between two and nine times. The rearrangement links TRBV18 to TRBJ2-1; 13 bases align to TRBD2. V gave up 2 bases and J gave up 5 bases; unmatched junction bases: 3. The CDR3 is 16 amino acids. Germline CDR1 is KGHSH and CDR2 is LQKENI. In DNA form, the CDR3 reads TGTGCCAGCTCACCAGGGACTAGCGGGGCTAACAATGAGCAGTTCTTC. Translation: CASSPGTSGANNEQFF. The full variable domain, in which reference TRBV18 and TRBJ2-1 provide the parts outside the CDR3, is NAGVMQNPRHLVRRRGQEARLRCSPMKGHSHVYWYRQLPEEGLKFMVYLQKENIIDESGMPKERFSAEFPKEGPSILRIQQVVRGDSAAYFCASSPGTSGANNEQFFGPGTRLTVL.